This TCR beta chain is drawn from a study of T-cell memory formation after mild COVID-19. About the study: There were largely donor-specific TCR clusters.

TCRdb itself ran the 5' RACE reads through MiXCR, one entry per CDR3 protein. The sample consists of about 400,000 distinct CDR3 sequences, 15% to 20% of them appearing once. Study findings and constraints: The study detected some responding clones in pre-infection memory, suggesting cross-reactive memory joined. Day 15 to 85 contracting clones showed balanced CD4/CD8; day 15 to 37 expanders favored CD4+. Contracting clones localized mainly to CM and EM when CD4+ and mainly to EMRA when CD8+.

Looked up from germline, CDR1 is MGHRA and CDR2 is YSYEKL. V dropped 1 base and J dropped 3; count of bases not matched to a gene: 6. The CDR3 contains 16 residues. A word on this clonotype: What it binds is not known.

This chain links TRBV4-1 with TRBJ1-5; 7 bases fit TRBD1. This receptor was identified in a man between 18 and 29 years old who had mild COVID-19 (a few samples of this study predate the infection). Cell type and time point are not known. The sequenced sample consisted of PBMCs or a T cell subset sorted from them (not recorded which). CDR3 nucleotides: TGCGCCAGCAGCCAAGCGGGGCAGGGGGACAATCAGCCCCAGCATTTT. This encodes CASSQAGQGDNQPQHF.